A selection of T cell receptor beta chains follows, all from one sample in a study of PD-L1 blockade in urothelial cancer. Measured with immunoSEQ multiplex PCR; TCRdb has only the in-frame clones, and not every one. This sample has roughly 62,000 clones, with roughly 80% found just once. The starting material was PBMCs, obtained around atezolizumab (anti-PD-L1) treatment. The receptors derive from a man in his 70s with urothelial cancer. The conserved cysteine and the conserved F or W are not part of the CDR3 here. The order of the fields is clone size, V gene, CDR3 protein. Clone size, where shown, is once, few, many, or a class for clones that have expanded.

abundance: .; v_gene: TRBV29-1; CDR3aa: SVEGTSGGSTDTQY
abundance: .; v_gene: TRBV21-1; CDR3aa: ARLCEGLMDTEAF
abundance: .; v_gene: TRBV2; CDR3aa: ASSLQGNTEAF
abundance: .; v_gene: TRBV5-6; CDR3aa: ASAKSRSSYEQY
abundance: .; v_gene: TRBV19; CDR3aa: ASRPRQENTEAF
abundance: .; v_gene: TRBV7-8; CDR3aa: ASSTNRLAHTDTQY
abundance: .; v_gene: TRBV5-5; CDR3aa: ASSPRTGPYEQY
abundance: .; v_gene: TRBV18; CDR3aa: AGDWPSGSGEQF
abundance: .; v_gene: TRBV5-6; CDR3aa: ASSGTSRSEQY
abundance: few; v_gene: TRBV7-2; CDR3aa: ASSQGSSPDQPQH
abundance: few; v_gene: TRBV21-1; CDR3aa: ASSKPSGTQGTYEQY
abundance: few; v_gene: TRBV30; CDR3aa: AWSPGGGTEAF
abundance: .; v_gene: TRBV5-6; CDR3aa: ASTGQGFYPEAF
abundance: .; v_gene: TRBV29-1; CDR3aa: SVEGQRNTEAF
abundance: .; v_gene: TRBV5-6; CDR3aa: ASSLRGHRNQPQH
abundance: once; v_gene: TRBV14; CDR3aa: ASSQDLGAGGYETQY
abundance: .; v_gene: TRBV12-5; CDR3aa: ASGSGQAGTDTQY
abundance: .; v_gene: TRBV7-2; CDR3aa: ASSFQGINEQF
abundance: .; v_gene: TRBV5-1; CDR3aa: ASSPGLAGEGTGELF
abundance: .; v_gene: TRBV30; CDR3aa: AWTRGFRHTEAF
abundance: .; v_gene: TRBV15; CDR3aa: ATSRAGTTAYEQY
abundance: .; v_gene: TRBV6-6; CDR3aa: ASSSPDSATNEKLF
abundance: once; v_gene: TRBV2; CDR3aa: ASSVDRGLGSQPQH
abundance: .; v_gene: TRBV25-1; CDR3aa: ASSESDRDNQPQH
abundance: .; v_gene: TRBV5-4; CDR3aa: ASSLQVPNTEAF
abundance: .; v_gene: TRBV9; CDR3aa: ASSVGSWGRAGELF
abundance: once; v_gene: TRBV5-1; CDR3aa: ASSLTSGSNEQY
abundance: once; v_gene: TRBV6-5; CDR3aa: ASSSVGGIQPQH
abundance: .; v_gene: TRBV4-1; CDR3aa: ASSQVSQLAGAIETGEQF